This is a list of T cell receptor beta chains from one sample in a study of cytomegalovirus exposure and HLA in healthy donors. The protocol was immunoSEQ multiplex PCR, while the TCRdb copy is restricted to in-frame clones and leaves out a portion. The sample yields roughly 180,000 clones, 76% seen once. Sequenced material: PBMCs. The origin of the receptors is a female donor in good health and CMV-seronegative. CDR3s include the opening cysteine and the closing phenylalanine or tryptophan. A D gene is named only where the DNA matches it firmly. Expanded clones get a size class; other rows say once, few or many, or leave the size out.

clone_size j_call d_call cdr3_length v_call cdr3_aa cdr3_nt
. TRBJ2-7 TRBD2 14 TRBV9 CASSTTGGSPEQYF TGTGCCAGCAGCACAACGGGAGGGTCTCCCGAGCAGTACTTC
once TRBJ2-7 TRBD1 14 TRBV5-4 CASSSQQGGYEQYF TGTGCCAGCAGCTCTCAACAGGGGGGCTACGAGCAGTACTTC
once TRBJ1-2 TRBD1 17 TRBV6-4 CASTNPGTAFIRYGYTF TGTGCCAGCACAAATCCCGGGACAGCTTTCATCCGCTATGGCTACACCTTC
. TRBJ2-3 TRBD2 19 TRBV7-6 CASSPQPGLAGAITDTQYF TGTGCCAGCAGCCCCCAACCGGGACTAGCGGGGGCCATCACAGATACGCAGTATTTT
. TRBJ1-1 TRBD1 14 TRBV27 CASNRQGLYTEAFF TGTGCCAGCAACCGACAGGGCCTTTACACTGAAGCTTTCTTT
few TRBJ2-5 . 15 TRBV7-3 CASSLIGGPQETQYF TGTGCCAGCAGCCTTATCGGGGGACCACAAGAGACCCAGTACTTC
few TRBJ2-1 TRBD2 15 TRBV6-5 CASNPGTSGIWGEFF TGTGCCAGCAACCCCGGGACTAGCGGGATATGGGGAGAGTTCTTC
. TRBJ2-7 TRBD2 16 TRBV27 CASSSPVAGGQDEQYF TGTGCCAGCAGTTCCCCTGTTGCGGGGGGGCAGGACGAGCAGTACTTC
. TRBJ1-2 . 16 TRBV19 CASSTTGQAKLDGYTF TGTGCCAGTAGTACAACGGGACAAGCAAAACTGGATGGCTACACCTTC
few TRBJ2-7 TRBD1 13 TRBV7-9 CASSLGTGDEQYF TGTGCCAGCAGCTTAGGCACAGGGGACGAGCAGTACTTC
. TRBJ1-2 . 12 TRBV6-6 CASTQGNYGYTF TGTGCCAGCACCCAGGGTAACTATGGCTACACCTTC
. TRBJ2-2 . 12 TRBV5-4 CASSFLTGELFF TGTGCCAGCAGCTTTCTCACCGGGGAGCTGTTTTTT
. TRBJ2-1 TRBD2 16 TRBV19 CASSPTSGGGSDEQFF TGTGCCAGTAGTCCGACCTCGGGGGGGGGCTCAGATGAGCAGTTCTTC
. TRBJ1-1 . 11 TRBV6-1 CASSAVTEAFF TGTGCCAGCAGTGCGGTTACTGAAGCTTTCTTT
. TRBJ1-5 . 13 TRBV27 CASSRTLNQPQHF TGTGCCAGCAGTCGGACTCTCAATCAGCCCCAGCATTTT
few TRBJ2-7 TRBD1 14 TRBV6-1 CASILTGGSYEQYF TGTGCCAGCATCCTGACAGGGGGCTCCTACGAGCAGTACTTC
. TRBJ2-3 . 15 TRBV30 CAWSVLNSFTDTQYF TGTGCCTGGAGTGTACTTAACAGTTTCACAGATACGCAGTATTTT
. TRBJ1-5 . 13 TRBV30 CAWSRTNNQPQHF TGTGCCTGGAGTCGGACAAACAATCAGCCCCAGCATTTT
. TRBJ2-3 . 16 TRBV27 CASSPLGSPAVGTQYF TGTGCCAGCAGTCCCCTCGGGTCTCCCGCCGTAGGTACGCAGTATTTT
once TRBJ2-5 TRBD2 18 TRBV6-9 CASSRPSGRNSPQETQYF TGTGCCAGCAGTCGACCTAGCGGGAGGAATTCCCCCCAAGAGACCCAGTACTTC
. TRBJ2-2 TRBD2 18 TRBV2 CASCWEGLAGGLSGELFF TGTGCCAGCTGCTGGGAAGGACTAGCGGGGGGGCTTTCCGGGGAGCTGTTTTTT
once TRBJ1-1 TRBD1 12 TRBV6-1 CASRGTGFEAFF TGTGCCAGCAGAGGGACAGGGTTTGAAGCTTTCTTT
. TRBJ2-2 . 14 TRBV6-4 CASSLQGEVGELFF TGTGCCAGCAGTCTTCAGGGGGAGGTCGGGGAGCTGTTTTTT
few TRBJ1-1 . 13 TRBV19 CASSINMNTEAFF TGTGCCAGTAGTATTAATATGAACACTGAAGCTTTCTTT
. TRBJ1-2 . 14 TRBV6-5 CASSPDSWDYGYTF TGTGCCAGCAGTCCGGACAGTTGGGACTATGGCTACACCTTC
. TRBJ2-5 TRBD2 15 TRBV7-2 CASSLAPGLAGTQYF TGTGCCAGCAGCTTAGCCCCGGGACTAGCGGGGACCCAGTACTTC
. TRBJ2-1 . 13 TRBV29-1 CSVAPGYGNEQFF TGCAGCGTCGCCCCGGGGTACGGGAATGAGCAGTTCTTC
. TRBJ2-1 TRBD1 17 TRBV19 CASSIGQGQRRNNEQFF TGTGCCAGTAGTATCGGCCAGGGACAGCGACGGAACAATGAGCAGTTCTTC
. TRBJ1-2 . 12 TRBV28 CASSFGGDGYTF TGTGCCAGCAGTTTTGGAGGAGATGGCTACACCTTC
. TRBJ2-4 . 14 TRBV2 CATNTEWMKNSQYF TGTGCCACCAACACGGAATGGATGAAAAACAGTCAGTACTTC
. TRBJ2-3 TRBD2 19 TRBV29-1 CSVAGGLAGPNGGTDTQYF TGCAGCGTCGCGGGGGGACTAGCGGGACCCAATGGGGGCACAGATACGCAGTATTTT
. TRBJ1-5 TRBD1 13 TRBV19 CASSDRGHQPQHF TGTGCCAGTAGTGACAGGGGGCATCAGCCCCAGCATTTT
. TRBJ1-5 . 14 TRBV15 CATSRDYSNQPQHF TGTGCCACCAGCAGAGATTATAGCAATCAGCCCCAGCATTTT
. TRBJ2-5 TRBD1 14 TRBV28 CASSLAGGQETQYF TGTGCCAGCAGTTTAGCAGGGGGCCAAGAGACCCAGTACTTC
. TRBJ1-2 . 12 TRBV18 CASSPGGRGYTF TGTGCCAGCTCACCAGGGGGCCGGGGCTACACCTTC
. TRBJ2-7 TRBD2 14 TRBV6-6 CASSSRAGVAEQYF TGTGCCAGCAGTTCCCGCGCGGGGGTTGCCGAGCAGTACTTC
. TRBJ1-1 . 13 TRBV5-1 CASSFRDNTEAFF TGCGCCAGCAGCTTCCGGGATAACACTGAAGCTTTCTTT
. TRBJ2-1 TRBD1 14 TRBV5-1 CASSSQGDIVVWFF TGCGCCAGCAGCTCACAGGGGGACATAGTAGTTTGGTTCTTC
few TRBJ2-3 TRBD1 13 TRBV2 CASRQGAGDTQYF TGTGCCAGCCGACAGGGGGCGGGAGATACGCAGTATTTT
. TRBJ2-3 TRBD1 15 TRBV6-1 CASSNVQGGTDTQYF TGTGCCAGCAGTAATGTCCAGGGGGGCACAGATACGCAGTATTTT
. TRBJ1-2 TRBD1 16 TRBV5-1 CASSLGQGATNYGYTF TGCGCCAGCAGCTTGGGACAGGGGGCGACTAACTATGGCTACACCTTC
. TRBJ2-3 . 15 TRBV9 CASSVGRGSTDTQYF TGTGCCAGCAGCGTAGGAAGGGGAAGCACAGATACGCAGTATTTT
. TRBJ2-7 TRBD1 17 TRBV11-3 CASSLGSGTGASYEQYF TGTGCCAGCAGCTTAGGTTCCGGGACAGGGGCCTCCTACGAGCAGTACTTC
. TRBJ2-5 TRBD1 15 TRBV5-8 CASSTGTGVQETQYF TGTGCCAGCAGCACCGGGACAGGGGTTCAAGAGACCCAGTACTTC
. TRBJ1-1 TRBD1 15 TRBV27 CASRKGQGAYAEAFF TGTGCCAGCAGAAAGGGACAGGGGGCATACGCTGAAGCTTTCTTT
. TRBJ1-1 . 15 TRBV5-1 CASSLWTAGNTEAFF TGCGCCAGCAGCTTGTGGACAGCCGGGAACACTGAAGCTTTCTTT
few TRBJ2-7 TRBD2 14 TRBV2 CASLSLAGSYEQYF TGTGCCAGCTTGTCCCTAGCGGGCTCCTACGAGCAGTACTTC
. TRBJ2-7 TRBD1 14 TRBV7-6 CASSLGQGAYEQYF TGTGCCAGCAGCTTAGGTCAGGGGGCCTACGAGCAGTACTTC
. TRBJ2-6 . 19 TRBV5-6 CASSLVGGALGSGANVLTF TGTGCCAGCAGCTTGGTTGGGGGGGCCCTAGGCTCTGGGGCCAACGTCCTGACTTTC
. TRBJ1-5 TRBD1 17 TRBV4-1 CASSPTPPTGDNQPQHF TGCGCCAGCAGCCCGACACCCCCGACAGGGGACAATCAGCCCCAGCATTTT
. TRBJ2-6 . 11 TRBV29-1 CSVRGANVLTF TGCAGCGTCCGTGGGGCCAACGTCCTGACTTTC
few TRBJ2-3 . 14 TRBV7-9 CASSSDRISDTQYF TGTGCCAGCAGCTCAGACAGAATCTCAGATACGCAGTATTTT
. TRBJ2-7 TRBD1 13 TRBV28 CASSLNLQGEQYF TGTGCCAGCAGTTTAAATTTACAGGGGGAGCAGTACTTC
. TRBJ2-7 . 14 TRBV19 CASSPTTQGGEQYF TGTGCCAGTAGCCCAACGACACAGGGCGGCGAGCAGTACTTC
. TRBJ1-6 . 14 TRBV2 CASRRAGDNSPLHF TGTGCCAGCAGGCGGGCAGGGGATAATTCACCCCTCCACTTT
. TRBJ1-3 . 16 TRBV11-2 CASRALTDRSGNTIYF TGTGCCAGCAGGGCCCTCACGGACAGATCCGGAAACACCATATATTTT
once TRBJ1-1 . 11 TRBV30 CAWSVRGGAFF TGTGCCTGGAGTGTACGTGGAGGGGCTTTCTTT
. TRBJ2-5 . 13 TRBV19 CASSIVAQETQYF TGTGCCAGTAGTATAGTAGCCCAAGAGACCCAGTACTTC
once TRBJ2-7 . 14 TRBV7-2 CASSLVASSSEQYF TGTGCCAGCAGCTTAGTAGCCTCCTCCTCCGAGCAGTACTTC